This T cell receptor beta chain was observed in a study of CD8+ T cells in alopecia areata. In the study overall: Tofacitinib continued for 6 to 18 months and was then withheld for 6 months.

Alopecia areata patients had lesional scalp punch biopsies and peripheral blood taken from them. The sorting of PBMCs gave CD4+ and CD8+ T cells. Investigators isolated RNA and reverse transcribed it into cDNA to act as the sequencing template. Assay: immunoSEQ multiplex PCR; the TCRdb copy retains only in-frame clones and omits some. The profile shows 150,000 to 200,000 clones, 50% to 60% of them singletons. This CDR3 comprises 14 residues. The V end lost 3 bases, the J end lost 6 bases, and 12 bases lay between the germline ends. Germline-derived CDR1 and CDR2 are SEHNR and FQNEAQ (reference sequence). This clone turned up a few times.

Specimen: CD4+ T cells sorted from blood, collected at week 0. The rearrangement joins TRBV7-9 to TRBJ2-4; D not resolved. The TCR sequence derives from a human donor with alopecia areata. The CDR3 sequence is CASSFSDRGNIQYF. Written as DNA, the CDR3 is TGTGCCAGCAGCTTCAGTGACCGCGGAAACATTCAGTACTTC.